The present T cell receptor beta chain was sequenced within a study of cytomegalovirus exposure and HLA in healthy donors. General study findings and limits: A missense DCLRE1C variant was associated with V- and J-gene trimming of TCR beta chains in a later analysis, and an independent cohort replicated the association. The study found most TCR sequences rare, yet found some public TCRs in many donors. In vitro data verified a few CMV-associated chains as specific for CMV antigens.

Donors showed nominal health when sampled, although they likely had unrecorded immune exposures. Researchers ran the PCR with 60 Vbeta and 13 Jbeta primers. TCRdb keeps only in-frame clones here, not all; method: immunoSEQ multiplex PCR. The data contain 150,000 to 200,000 clones, approximately 80% of them seen just once; the ten biggest clones take up roughly 6.7%. Details on this clone: Its antigen is undetermined.

This CDR3 is built from 15 residues. V lost 0 bases, J lost 0 bases, and 0 bases stayed unmatched. Germline V gives CDR1 SGHVS, CDR2 FNYEAQ. The specimen was PBMCs. This TCR came from a man aged 50 to 59 in good health and CMV-seropositive. The V and J genes are TRBV7-6 and TRBJ2-3; 7 nucleotides agree with TRBD2. CDR3 sequence (DNA): TGTGCCAGCAGCTTAGCACTAGCGAGCACAGATACGCAGTATTTT. It translates to CASSLALASTDTQYF.